This TCR beta chain stems from a study of cytomegalovirus exposure and HLA in healthy donors. The PCR was carried out with 60 Vbeta primers and 13 Jbeta primers. The data were produced by immunoSEQ multiplex PCR, yet TCRdb's version contains in-frame clones alone and is incomplete. The sample has roughly 220,000 clones; approximately 80% are singletons. V lost 6 bases and J 4 bases, leaving 15 bases between the germline ends. The CDR3 is 15 residues long. Germline CDR1 is LNHDA and CDR2 is SQIVND (reference sequence). The sequencing sample was made of PBMCs. The chain couples TRBV19 to TRBJ1-4; the D is unclear. The sequence derives from a man aged 30 to 39 in good health and CMV-seronegative. The CDR3 coding sequence is TGTGCCAGTAGCTCGTACAGCACTAGTAATGAAAAACTGTTTTTT. Encoded protein: CASSSYSTSNEKLFF. The whole variable domain, filled in from reference TRBV19 and TRBJ1-4, reads DGGITQSPKYLFRKEGQNVTLSCEQNLNHDAMYWYRQDPGQGLRLIYYSQIVNDFQKGDIAEGYSVSREKKESFPLTVTSAQKNPTAFYLCASSSYSTSNEKLFFGSGTQLSVL.